Given below is one T cell receptor beta chain in context. The target antigen is unknown. This entry belongs to a study of beta chain features in type 1 diabetes. The CDR3 runs to 14 residues. In germline, CDR1 is SEHNR, CDR2 FQNEAQ (reference sequence). V lost 4 bases, J lost 7 bases, and 6 bases stayed unmatched. All of the isolated RNA was reverse transcribed, so expressed TCRB transcripts were sequenced. Only in-frame clones appear in the TCRdb table, and some are missing; sequencing was by immunoSEQ multiplex PCR. The table shows under 350,000 clones, with roughly 13% occurring only once. Each donor gave one heparinised blood draw averaging roughly 120 mL. By way of CD45RO/CCR7/CD25/CD127/CD95/CD27, the CD4+ regulatory, stem cell-like memory, central memory and naive cells were sorted. Findings of the study overall: Shortening of TCRB CDR3s, moderate but significant, appeared in all four CD4+ subsets of Type 1 diabetes patients. For type 1 diabetes patients, VDJ junctions showed fewer insertions and more deletions.

Material for sequencing was naive CD4+ T cells from blood. This clonotype was obtained from a man aged 30-40 years with type 1 diabetes. The rearrangement joins TRBV7-9 to TRBJ1-4; 7 bases are shared with TRBD1. The CDR3: CASSSTGIGEKLFF. The CDR3 DNA follows: TGTGCCAGCAGCTCGACAGGGATCGGTGAAAAACTGTTTTTT.